This T cell receptor (beta chain) was obtained from a study of CD8+ T cells in alopecia areata. cDNA reverse transcribed from extracted RNA served as the sequencing template. TCRdb keeps only in-frame clones here, not all; method: immunoSEQ multiplex PCR. The sample lists some 150,000 clones, less than 65% occurring once. This TCR derives from a human donor with alopecia areata. The sample consisted of CD8+ T cells sorted from blood, taken at week 0.

In DNA form, the CDR3 reads TGTGCCAGCAGCGCTAGCGGGGGGCGTAGCACAGATACGCAGTATTTT. Its translation is CASSASGGRSTDTQYF. The chain uses TRBV9 and TRBJ2-3, with 11 nucleotides matching TRBD2. The V and J ends lost 3 bases and 0 bases, in that order; junction bases with no gene match: 3. CDR3 length: 16 residues. Germline-derived CDR1 and CDR2 are SGDLS and YYNGEE. The full variable domain, with the rest looked up from reference TRBV9 and TRBJ2-3, is DSGVTQTPKHLITATGQRVTLRCSPRSGDLSVYWYQQSLDQGLQFLIQYYNGEERAKGNILERFSAQQFPDLHSELNLSSLELGDSALYFCASSASGGRSTDTQYFGPGTRLTVL.